This T cell receptor (beta chain) was documented in a study of blood T cell repertoires in COVID-19. Study-level information: Acute-phase and convalescent COVID-19 samples originated in the United States, Italy and Spain. The cDNA or gDNA used as material had been derived from T cells, B-cell-depleted T cells, or PBMCs.

CDR1 and CDR2 (germline): SGHTS, YDEGEE. V dropped 4 bases and J dropped 4; count of bases not matched to a gene: 6. CDR3 length: 14 residues. Per the authors' pipeline: Reference gene primers were amplified, and this amplification served to estimate nucleated cell counts. Assay: immunoSEQ multiplex PCR; the TCRdb copy retains only in-frame clones and omits some. V and J calls and clone size are copied from that table; D and trimming were computed from the DNA. The data show 200,000 or so clones, around 85% seen once. What was sequenced was peripheral blood. The gene calls are TRBV5-8 and TRBJ2-3, with TRBD1 matching over 7 bases. The sequence derives from a man between 60 and 75 years old with acute or convalescent COVID-19. CDR3 sequence (DNA): TGTGCCAGCAGCCTGGGACAGTTGGCAGATACGCAGTATTTT. It is translated as CASSLGQLADTQYF.